This TCR beta chain was sequenced in a study of T cell responses to AZD1222 COVID-19 vaccine. The method was immunoSEQ multiplex PCR; TCRdb's version includes in-frame clones alone and lacks a portion of them. The table records tens of thousands of clones, approximately 80% of them present only once. Concerning this clone itself: The antigen is undetermined.

Study observations and caveats: Baseline seropositivity characterized only a handful of AZD1222 recipients. Researchers report vaccine-associated CD4 TCRs spanning spike, with dominance at 160-218 and 743-854. Clonal diversity may have been underestimated in mostly white British donors. Repertoire sampling was restricted to post-peak T cell response timepoints.

The length of the CDR3 is 15 residues. V was clipped by 0 bases and J by 4 bases, with 9 bases between them. The germline CDR1 and CDR2 sequences are MNHEY and SVGAGI. Sequences were derived from peripheral blood, sampled on day 0 of AZD1222 vaccination. This TCR came from an adult in good health. V is TRBV6-5 and J is TRBJ1-4; no firm D call. CDR3 sequence reads: CASSYSNSHNEKLFF. Here the CDR3 DNA reads TGTGCCAGCAGTTACTCGAACAGTCATAATGAAAAACTGTTTTTT.